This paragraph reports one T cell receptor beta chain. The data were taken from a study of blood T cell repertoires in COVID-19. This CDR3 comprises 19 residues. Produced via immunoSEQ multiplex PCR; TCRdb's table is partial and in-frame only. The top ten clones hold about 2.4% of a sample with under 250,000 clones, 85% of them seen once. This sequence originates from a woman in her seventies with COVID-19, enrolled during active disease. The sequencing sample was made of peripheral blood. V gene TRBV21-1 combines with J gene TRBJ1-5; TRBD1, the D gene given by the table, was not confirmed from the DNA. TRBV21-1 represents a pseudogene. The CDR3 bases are TGTGCCAGCAGCAGCCGACCTCCGGGACAGGAGTCGAGCAATCAGCCCCAGCATTTT. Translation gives CASSSRPPGQESSNQPQHF.